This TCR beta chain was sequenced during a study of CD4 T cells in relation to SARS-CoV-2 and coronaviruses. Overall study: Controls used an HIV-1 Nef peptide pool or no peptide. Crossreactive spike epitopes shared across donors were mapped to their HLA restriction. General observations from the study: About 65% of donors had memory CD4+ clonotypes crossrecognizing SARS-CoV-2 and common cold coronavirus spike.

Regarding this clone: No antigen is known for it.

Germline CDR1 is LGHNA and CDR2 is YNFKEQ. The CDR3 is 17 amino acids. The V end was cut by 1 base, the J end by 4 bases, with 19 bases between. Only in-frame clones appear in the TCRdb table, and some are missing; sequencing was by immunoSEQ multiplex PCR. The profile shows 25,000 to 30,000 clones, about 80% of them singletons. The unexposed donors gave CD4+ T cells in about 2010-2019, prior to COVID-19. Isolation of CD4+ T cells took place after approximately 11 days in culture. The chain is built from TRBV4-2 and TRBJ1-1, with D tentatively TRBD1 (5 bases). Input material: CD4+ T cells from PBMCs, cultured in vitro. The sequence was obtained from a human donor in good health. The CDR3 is CASSQAGEMRAGTEAFF. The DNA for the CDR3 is TGTGCCAGCAGCCAAGCGGGGGAAATGAGGGCGGGCACTGAAGCTTTCTTT.